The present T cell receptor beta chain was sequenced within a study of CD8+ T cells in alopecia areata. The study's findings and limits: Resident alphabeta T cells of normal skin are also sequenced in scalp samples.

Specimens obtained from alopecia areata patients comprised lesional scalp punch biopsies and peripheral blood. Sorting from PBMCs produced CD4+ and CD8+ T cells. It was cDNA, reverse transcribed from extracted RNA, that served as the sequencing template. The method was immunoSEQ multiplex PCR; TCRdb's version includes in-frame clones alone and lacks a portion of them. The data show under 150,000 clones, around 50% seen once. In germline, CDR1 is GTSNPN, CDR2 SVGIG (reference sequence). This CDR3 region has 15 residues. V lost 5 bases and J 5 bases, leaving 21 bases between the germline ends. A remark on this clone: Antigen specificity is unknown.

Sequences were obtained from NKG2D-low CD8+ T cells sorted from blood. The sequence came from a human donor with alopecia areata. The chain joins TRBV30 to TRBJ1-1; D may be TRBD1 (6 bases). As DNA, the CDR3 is TGTGCCTGGGGGAAACACAGGGTCCAGGGGACTGAAGCTTTCTTT. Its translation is CAWGKHRVQGTEAFF.